This is a list of T cell receptor beta chains from one sample in a study of T cell repertoires in cytomegalovirus infection. One entry per CDR3 protein, called by TCRdb with MiXCR from the reads. The profile shows roughly 630,000 distinct CDR3 sequences, 20% to 25% of them singletons. Material for sequencing was CD8+ T cells from PBMCs. Receptors were obtained from a human donor in good health (CMV status not recorded). Some clones in this sample may be carry-over from other donors' samples. The CDR3 runs from the conserved cysteine through the conserved F or W. A D gene is named only where the DNA matches it firmly. For some rows the clone size is stated as once, few or many, or as a class when expanded; others skip it.

j_call,v_call,d_call,clone_size,cdr3_nt,cdr3_aa
TRBJ1-6,TRBV28,-,-,TGTGCCAGCAGTTTCCGCGGGGGGGCCTATAATTCACCCCTCCACTTT,CASSFRGGAYNSPLHF
TRBJ2-7,TRBV19,TRBD2,few,TGTGCCACCGGGGGGGGGACCTACGAGCAGTACTTC,CATGGGTYEQYF
TRBJ2-1,TRBV20-1,TRBD1,few,TGCAGTGCTCCGGACAGGTTTATAGGCGATGAGCAGTTCTTC,CSAPDRFIGDEQFF
TRBJ2-1,TRBV7-3,TRBD2,few,TGTGCCAGCAGCTTAAGGCCGGTCCTAGCGGGGGATTACAATGAGCAGTTCTTC,CASSLRPVLAGDYNEQFF
TRBJ2-7,TRBV7-9,-,-,TGTGCCAGCACTCCGTACGAGCAGTACTTC,CASTPYEQYF
TRBJ2-2,TRBV28,-,few,TGTGCCAGCAGTTTCGGGGGCCAGGGATACACCGGGGAGCTGTTTTTT,CASSFGGQGYTGELFF
TRBJ2-1,TRBV7-6,-,-,TGTGCCAGCAGATTCTCGAGGGCCAATGAGCAGTTCTTC,CASRFSRANEQFF
TRBJ1-3,TRBV11-2,-,-,TGTGCCAGCAGCTTATCCACTGGAAACACCATATATTTT,CASSLSTGNTIYF
TRBJ2-3,TRBV11-3,-,-,TGTGCCAGCAGCCTGCACTCAGGTTACGGTACGCAGTATTTT,CASSLHSGYGTQYF
TRBJ1-2,TRBV2,-,few,TGTGCTCTAGGGCGGGGGCAAGATGGCTACACCTTC,CALGRGQDGYTF
TRBJ1-1,TRBV7-9,-,-,TGTGCCAGCAGCCCGCGGACGACTGAAGCTTTCTTT,CASSPRTTEAFF
TRBJ1-1,TRBV10-3,-,-,TGTGCCATCAGTGACCTAGGGGGAAGGCAGGAAAACACTGAAGCTTTCTTT,CAISDLGGRQENTEAFF
TRBJ1-1,TRBV27,TRBD1,many,TGTGCCAGCACCCGGACAGGGAAAAGGAACACTGAAGCTTTCTTT,CASTRTGKRNTEAFF
TRBJ2-3,TRBV20-1,-,-,TGCAGTGCTAGAGGGGACCCGGCAGATACGCAGTATTTT,CSARGDPADTQYF
TRBJ1-2,TRBV6-1,-,-,TGTGCCAGCAAAGACACGGGCTACACCTTC,CASKDTGYTF
TRBJ2-3,TRBV7-2,TRBD1,many,TGTGCCAGCAGCCCCTATTCCGGGACAGGGGGCCTCACAGATACGCAGTATTTT,CASSPYSGTGGLTDTQYF
TRBJ1-1,TRBV27,TRBD1,many,TGTGCCATAATAAGACAGGGGGATGGAGGAACTGAAGCTTTCTTT,CAIIRQGDGGTEAFF
TRBJ1-4,TRBV25-1,-,-,TGTGCCAGCAGTGAATCTTTCTCTGGCAGGGATAATGAAAAACTGTTTTTT,CASSESFSGRDNEKLFF
TRBJ2-4,TRBV28,TRBD2,many,TGTGCCAGCAGTTTAAGACTAGCGGGAACCTCTCTCGCCAAAAACATTCAGTACTTC,CASSLRLAGTSLAKNIQYF
TRBJ1-1,TRBV10-3,-,-,TGTGCCATCAGAATAATCCGGGACAAGGACACTGAAGCTTTCTTT,CAIRIIRDKDTEAFF
TRBJ2-1,TRBV6-4,TRBD2,few,TGTGCCAGCAGCGAGAGCGGGGGCACATACAATGAGCAGTTCTTC,CASSESGGTYNEQFF
TRBJ2-2,TRBV7-7,-,-,TGTGCTAGCAGCTTAGCCCCCTTGGGTGGGGAGCTGTTTTTT,CASSLAPLGGELFF
TRBJ2-2,TRBV4-2,TRBD2,once,TGTGCCAGCAGCCAAGATTTGGGGGGGGCCGGGGAGCTGTTTTTT,CASSQDLGGAGELFF
TRBJ2-3,TRBV5-5,TRBD2,-,TGTGCCAGCAGCCTTAGCGGGGGGACCATAGATACGCAGTATTTT,CASSLSGGTIDTQYF
TRBJ1-1,TRBV7-6,-,-,TGTGTCAGCAGCTTAGGTCAGGGGAATACTGAAGCTTTCTTT,CVSSLGQGNTEAFF
TRBJ2-1,TRBV28,TRBD2,-,TGTGCCAACAGTTCCCCACTAGCGGGGGGGCATGAGCAGTTCTTC,CANSSPLAGGHEQFF
TRBJ2-1,TRBV7-2,-,many,TGTGCCAGCAGCCCCCTTTCGGGGCCAGTGAGATACAATGAGCAGTTCTTC,CASSPLSGPVRYNEQFF
TRBJ2-1,TRBV4-2,-,-,TGTGCCAGCAGCCAAGAGGTTTTGCCAGGGACCAATGAGCAGTTCTTC,CASSQEVLPGTNEQFF
TRBJ2-5,TRBV6-1,-,few,TGTGCCAGCAGTGAACTTCGAAACGGACAAGAGACCCAGTACTTC,CASSELRNGQETQYF
TRBJ1-2,TRBV29-1,-,-,TGCAGCGTTGAACCCCGGACACCGCCGATGAGCTATGGCTACACCTTC,CSVEPRTPPMSYGYTF
TRBJ1-2,TRBV12-3/TRBV12-4,-,-,TGTGCCAGCAGTTTAGCGCTAAGGGGGGCCGGCTACACCTTC,CASSLALRGAGYTF
TRBJ2-5,TRBV6-1,TRBD2,-,TGTGCCAGCAGTGAACTCAGGCCTAGCGGGTACCAAGAGACCCAGTACTTC,CASSELRPSGYQETQYF
TRBJ2-1,TRBV15,-,-,TGTGCCACCAGGAGAAGCTCCTACAATGAGCAGTTCTTC,CATRRSSYNEQFF
TRBJ1-6,TRBV18,-,-,TGTGCCAGCTCACCGGGAACGGACAGATATAATTCACCCCTCCACTTT,CASSPGTDRYNSPLHF
TRBJ2-1,TRBV29-1,TRBD2,once,TGCAGCGTTGGAGGGCTAGCGGGGGATAGCTCCTACAATGAGCAGTTCTTC,CSVGGLAGDSSYNEQFF
TRBJ2-3,TRBV7-9,-,few,TGTGCCAGCAGCTTAGTTGAGGGCTTCACCTCAGACCGCACAGATACGCAGTATTTT,CASSLVEGFTSDRTDTQYF
TRBJ2-2,TRBV12-3/TRBV12-4,TRBD1,once,TGTGCCAGCGTCTTTGGGACAGAGAACACCGGGGAGCTGTTTTTT,CASVFGTENTGELFF
TRBJ2-5,TRBV7-2,-,many,TGTGCCAGCAGCTTAGATAGGGCCTTCGAGACCCAGTACTTC,CASSLDRAFETQYF
TRBJ2-1,TRBV25-1,TRBD2,many,TGTGCCAGCAGTAGGTGGTTACCCCTGGAGCGGGGGCTTCGGAATGAGCAGTTCTTC,CASSRWLPLERGLRNEQFF
TRBJ2-3,TRBV9,TRBD2,-,TGTGCCAGCAGCGATCAAGACGGGGGGACGCAGTATTTT,CASSDQDGGTQYF
TRBJ2-3,TRBV20-1,TRBD1,many,TGCAGCTTACAGGGGGCGCGGGATACGCAGTATTTT,CSLQGARDTQYF
TRBJ2-7,TRBV7-2,-,many,TGTGCCAGCAGCCGGGACTACGAGCAGTACTTC,CASSRDYEQYF
TRBJ2-7,TRBV20-1,-,-,TGCAGTGCTAACCGGGACGGCACCTACGAGCAGTACTTC,CSANRDGTYEQYF
TRBJ1-5,TRBV19,-,-,TGTGCCAGTAGTATCTCGGACGTTAGCAATCAGCCCCAGCATTTT,CASSISDVSNQPQHF
TRBJ2-1,TRBV6-5,TRBD1,-,TGTGCCAGCAGTTACGAAGGGGGCCGGATCAATGAGCAGTTCTTC,CASSYEGGRINEQFF
TRBJ2-2,TRBV7-6,-,many,TGTGCCAGCAGCGGTTCGGGGGCTTGGGAGCTGTTTTTT,CASSGSGAWELFF
TRBJ1-4,TRBV7-9,-,-,TGTGCCAGCAGCTTAGTAGCGACACCAACTAATGAAAAACTGTTTTTT,CASSLVATPTNEKLFF
TRBJ1-2,TRBV12-5,-,many,TGTGCTAGTGGACCAGGGCCCTATGGCTACACCTTC,CASGPGPYGYTF
TRBJ2-1,TRBV29-1,-,many,TGCAGCGTTGAAGGGGGGCGGCTCCTCTCCTACAATGAGCAGTTCTTC,CSVEGGRLLSYNEQFF
TRBJ1-1,TRBV6-5,-,few,TGTGCCAGCAGTTACTCGGAGGGCAGGTTGAACACTGAAGCTTTCTTT,CASSYSEGRLNTEAFF
TRBJ2-2,TRBV7-2,TRBD1,-,TGTGCCAGCAGCACAAGGGACAGGACACGGGACACCGGGGAGCTGTTTTTT,CASSTRDRTRDTGELFF
TRBJ2-1,TRBV3-1,-,few,TGTGCCAGCAGCCAAGATCTACCAGTTGATGAGCAGTTCTTC,CASSQDLPVDEQFF
TRBJ2-5,TRBV7-4,TRBD2,-,TGTGCCAGCAGCTTGGGACTACCCGAGACTTGGAGAGAGACCCAGTACTTC,CASSLGLPETWRETQYF
TRBJ1-2,TRBV6-2/TRBV6-3,TRBD1,-,TGTGCCAGCAGTTACTCTCCGGATCCCGAGACAGGGGATGACTATGGCTACACCTTC,CASSYSPDPETGDDYGYTF
TRBJ2-3,TRBV9,TRBD1,few,TGTGCCAGCAGCCCCGCACAGGGGATTGGGACAGATACGCAGTATTTT,CASSPAQGIGTDTQYF
TRBJ2-3,TRBV7-2,-,many,TGTGCCAGCAGCATAACTCCCCGGGGTTTAGATACGCAGTATTTT,CASSITPRGLDTQYF
TRBJ2-3,TRBV4-3,-,-,TGCGCCAGCAGCCATGGCTTATTTGGGGAGGGCACAGATACGCAGTATTTT,CASSHGLFGEGTDTQYF